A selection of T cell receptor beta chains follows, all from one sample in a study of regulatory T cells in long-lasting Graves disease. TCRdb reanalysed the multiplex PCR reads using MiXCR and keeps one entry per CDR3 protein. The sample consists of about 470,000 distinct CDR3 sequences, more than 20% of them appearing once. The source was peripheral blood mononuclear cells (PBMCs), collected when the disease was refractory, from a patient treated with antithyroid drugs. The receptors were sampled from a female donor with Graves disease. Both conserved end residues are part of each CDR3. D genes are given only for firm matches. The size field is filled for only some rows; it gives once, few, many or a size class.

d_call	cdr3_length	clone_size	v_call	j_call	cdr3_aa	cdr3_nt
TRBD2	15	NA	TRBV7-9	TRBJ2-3	CASSGLAGDTDTQYF	TGTGCCAGCAGTGGGCTAGCGGGGGACACAGATACGCAGTATTTT
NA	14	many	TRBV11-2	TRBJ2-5	CASSLVSDQETQYF	TGTGCCAGCAGCTTAGTAAGCGACCAAGAGACCCAGTACTTC
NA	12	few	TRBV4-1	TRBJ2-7	CASSQDRVEQYF	TGCGCCAGCAGCCAGGACAGAGTCGAGCAGTACTTC
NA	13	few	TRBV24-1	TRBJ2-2	CAVAMEGGRELFF	TGTGCCGTCGCGATGGAGGGCGGCCGGGAGCTGTTTTTT
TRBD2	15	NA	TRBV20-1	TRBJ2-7	CSARDRLADTYEQYF	TGCAGTGCTAGAGATCGACTAGCGGACACCTACGAGCAGTACTTC
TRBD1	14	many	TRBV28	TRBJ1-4	CASSIRGLDEKLFF	TGTGCCAGCTCTATCAGGGGGCTAGACGAAAAACTGTTTTTT
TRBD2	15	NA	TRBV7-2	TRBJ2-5	CASSLNSGTLKTQYF	TGTGCCAGCAGCTTAAATAGCGGGACCCTAAAGACCCAGTACTTC
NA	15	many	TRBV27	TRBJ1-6	CASSLGPYPNSPLHF	TGTGCCAGCAGTCTAGGGCCCTATCCCAATTCACCCCTCCACTTT
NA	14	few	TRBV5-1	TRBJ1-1	CASSLIGDITEAFF	TGCGCCAGCAGCTTGATTGGGGATATCACTGAAGCTTTCTTT
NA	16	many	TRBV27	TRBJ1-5	CASSLFGTTVGVPQHF	TGTGCCAGCAGTTTATTTGGTACTACGGTAGGGGTGCCCCAGCATTTT
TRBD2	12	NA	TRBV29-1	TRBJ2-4	CSDGLAGGSRFF	TGCAGCGACGGACTAGCGGGAGGAAGTAGGTTCTTC
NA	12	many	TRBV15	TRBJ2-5	CATSRDQETQYF	TGTGCCACCAGCAGAGATCAAGAGACCCAGTACTTC
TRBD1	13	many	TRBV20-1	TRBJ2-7	CSAPPGQAYEQYF	TGCAGTGCGCCCCCGGGACAGGCTTACGAGCAGTACTTC
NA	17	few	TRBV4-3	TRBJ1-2	CASSQDLSGGGALGYTF	TGCGCCAGCAGCCAAGATTTGTCGGGTGGGGGGGCTCTTGGCTACACCTTC
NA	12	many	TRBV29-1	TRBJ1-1	CSVNVRETEAFF	TGCAGCGTGAATGTCAGGGAGACTGAAGCTTTCTTT
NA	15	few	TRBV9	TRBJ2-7	CASSVSGDHSYEQYF	TGTGCCAGCAGCGTATCAGGGGACCATTCCTACGAGCAGTACTTC
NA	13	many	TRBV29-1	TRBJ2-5	CSVEAYLAETQYF	TGCAGCGTTGAAGCCTATTTGGCAGAGACCCAGTACTTC
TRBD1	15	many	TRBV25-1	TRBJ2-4	CASSKRDRGADIQYF	TGTGCCAGCAGTAAGAGGGACAGGGGGGCTGACATTCAGTACTTC
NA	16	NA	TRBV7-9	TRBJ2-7	CASSGTDYSYSYEQYF	TGTGCCAGCAGCGGGACGGACTACTCCTACAGCTACGAGCAGTACTTC
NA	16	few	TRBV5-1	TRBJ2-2	CASSGRASRNTGELFF	TGCGCCAGCAGCGGTAGAGCTAGCAGGAACACCGGGGAGCTGTTTTTT
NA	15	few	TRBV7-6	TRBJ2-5	CASSRRTAYQETQYF	TGTGCCAGCAGCCGACGGACCGCGTACCAAGAGACCCAGTACTTC
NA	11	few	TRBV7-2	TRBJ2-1	CASSPRYEQFF	TGTGCCAGCAGCCCTCGGTATGAGCAGTTCTTC
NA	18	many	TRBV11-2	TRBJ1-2	CASSLSPGVPTYSGGYTF	TGTGCCAGCAGCTTAAGCCCAGGGGTACCCACTTATTCGGGTGGCTACACCTTC
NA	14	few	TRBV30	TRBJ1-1	CAWRGRAVGTEAFF	TGTGCCTGGAGAGGGAGGGCTGTTGGCACTGAAGCTTTCTTT
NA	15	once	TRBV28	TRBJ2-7	CASGPEGGGGYEQYF	TGTGCCAGCGGCCCAGAGGGAGGGGGAGGTTACGAGCAGTACTTC
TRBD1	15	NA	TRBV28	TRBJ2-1	CASSIQGANRYEQFF	TGTGCCAGCAGTATACAGGGGGCAAATCGCTATGAGCAGTTCTTC
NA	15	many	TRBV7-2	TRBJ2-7	CASSFFGTSTYEQYF	TGTGCCAGCAGCTTTTTCGGGACGTCTACCTACGAGCAGTACTTC
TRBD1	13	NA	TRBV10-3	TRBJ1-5	CAIGTGDNQPQHF	TGTGCCATCGGAACAGGGGACAATCAGCCCCAGCATTTT
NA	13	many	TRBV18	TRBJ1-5	CASSPSGNQPQHF	TGCGCCAGCAGCCCGTCAGGGAATCAGCCCCAGCATTTT
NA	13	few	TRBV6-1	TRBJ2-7	CASSTGHFYEQYF	TGTGCCAGCAGTACGGGACATTTCTACGAGCAGTACTTC
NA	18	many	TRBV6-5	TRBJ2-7	CASSYSSPTTRMGYEQYF	TGTGCCAGCAGTTACTCGAGCCCCACGACTCGGATGGGCTACGAGCAGTACTTC
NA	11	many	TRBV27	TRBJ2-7	CASSFGLEQYF	TGTGCCAGCAGTTTCGGGCTCGAGCAGTACTTC
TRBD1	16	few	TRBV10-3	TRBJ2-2	CAISEQGQQNTGELFF	TGTGCCATCAGTGAACAGGGACAGCAGAACACCGGGGAGCTGTTTTTT
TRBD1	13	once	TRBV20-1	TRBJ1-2	CSANGQGVSGYTF	TGCAGTGCAAACGGACAGGGGGTTAGTGGCTACACCTTC
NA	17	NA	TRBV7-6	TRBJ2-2	CASSLEVGVDSTGELFF	TGTGCCAGCAGCTTAGAGGTGGGGGTTGATAGCACCGGGGAGCTGTTTTTT
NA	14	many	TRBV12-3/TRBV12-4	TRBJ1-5	CASSAGISNQPQHF	TGTGCCAGCAGTGCAGGGATTAGCAATCAGCCCCAGCATTTT
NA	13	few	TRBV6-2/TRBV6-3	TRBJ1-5	CASRSTGNQPQHF	TGTGCCAGCAGATCAACAGGGAATCAGCCCCAGCATTTT
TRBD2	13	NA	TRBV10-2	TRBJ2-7	CATRLAGENEQYF	TGCGCCACCCGACTAGCGGGAGAGAACGAGCAGTACTTC